This T cell receptor beta chain stems from a study of cytomegalovirus exposure and HLA in healthy donors. The repertoire was sequenced with immunoSEQ multiplex PCR; TCRdb's copy has only in-frame clones and lacks some. The sample includes about 130,000 clones, roughly nine tenths of them seen just once. On this clone itself: Its antigen is unknown.

The germline V gene has CDR1 SNHLY and CDR2 FYNNEI. With V trimmed by 0 bases and J by 9 bases, 20 bases remained unmatched. This CDR3 has 20 amino acids. Study-wide results and limits: The study labeled 150 to 200 TCR beta chains cytomegalovirus-associated. The authors confirmed in vitro that a few CMV-associated chains were specific for CMV antigens. According to a subsequent analysis, TCR clusters from the first cohort were inclined to appear together in the roughly 110 validation repertoires.

Material: PBMCs. This sequence originates from a woman younger than 30 in good health and CMV-seronegative. The chain combines TRBV2 with TRBJ2-1; the match to TRBD2 covers 10 bases. CDR3 nucleotide sequence: TGTGCCAGCAGTGAAGCAGCGGGAGGGCCACCTGAGAGAGCTCGCGCTGAGCAGTTCTTC. Its protein product is CASSEAAGGPPERARAEQFF.